The source of this TCR beta chain is a study of T cell responses to AZD1222 COVID-19 vaccine. General study findings and limits: Seropositivity was recorded at baseline in only six AZD1222 recipients.

Second-dose groups at about 4 or about 12 weeks were pooled. Notes on this clone: Its target is not known.

Data came from immunoSEQ multiplex PCR; TCRdb stores just in-frame clones and leaves some out. The sample holds 150,000 or so clones, roughly 94% seen once. This CDR3 region has 13 residues. V dropped 6 bases and J dropped 2 bases, with 10 bases sitting between them. This rearrangement joins TRBV12-3 or TRBV12-4 to TRBJ1-2, with D tentatively TRBD1 (6 bases). The clonotype originates from an adult who received the AZD1222 COVID-19 vaccine. Material: peripheral blood, obtained 28 days after the second AZD1222 dose. CDR3 nucleotide sequence: TGTGCCAGCAGCTACGGGACAAACTATGGCTACACCTTC. It translates to CASSYGTNYGYTF.